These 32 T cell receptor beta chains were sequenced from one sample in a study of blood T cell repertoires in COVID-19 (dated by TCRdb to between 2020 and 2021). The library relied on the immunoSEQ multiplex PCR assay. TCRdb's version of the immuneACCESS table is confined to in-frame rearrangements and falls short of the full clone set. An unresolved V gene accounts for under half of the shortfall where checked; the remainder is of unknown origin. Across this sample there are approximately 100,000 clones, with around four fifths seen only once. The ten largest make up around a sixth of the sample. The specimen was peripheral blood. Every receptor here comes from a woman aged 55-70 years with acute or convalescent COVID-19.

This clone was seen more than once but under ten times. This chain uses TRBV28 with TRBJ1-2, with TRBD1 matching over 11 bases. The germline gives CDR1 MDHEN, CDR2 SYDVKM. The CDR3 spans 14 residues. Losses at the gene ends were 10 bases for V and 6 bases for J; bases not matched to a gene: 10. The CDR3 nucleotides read TGTGCCATCCTGGACAGGGGGCGTCGAGATGGCTACACCTTC. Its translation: CAILDRGRRDGYTF.

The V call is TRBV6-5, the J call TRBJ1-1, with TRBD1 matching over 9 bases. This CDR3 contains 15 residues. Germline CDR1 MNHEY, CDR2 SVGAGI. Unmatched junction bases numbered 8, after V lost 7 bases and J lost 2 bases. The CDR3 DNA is TGTGCCAGCACCTGGGACAGGGACTTAAACACTGAAGCTTTCTTT. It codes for CASTWDRDLNTEAFF.

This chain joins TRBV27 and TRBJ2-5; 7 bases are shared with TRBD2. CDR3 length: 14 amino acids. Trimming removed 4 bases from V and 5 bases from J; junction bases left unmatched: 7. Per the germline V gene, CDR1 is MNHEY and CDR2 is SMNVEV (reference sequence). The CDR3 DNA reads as TGTGCCAGCAGTTCGATAGCGGGTGAGGAGACCCAGTACTTC. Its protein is CASSSIAGEETQYF.

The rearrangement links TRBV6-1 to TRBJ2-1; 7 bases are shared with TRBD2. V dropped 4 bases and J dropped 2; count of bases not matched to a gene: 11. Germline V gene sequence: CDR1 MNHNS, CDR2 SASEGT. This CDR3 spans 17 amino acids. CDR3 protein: CASSVVWGTTTYNEQFF. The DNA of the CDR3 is TGTGCCAGCAGTGTTGTTTGGGGGACTACGACCTACAATGAGCAGTTCTTC.

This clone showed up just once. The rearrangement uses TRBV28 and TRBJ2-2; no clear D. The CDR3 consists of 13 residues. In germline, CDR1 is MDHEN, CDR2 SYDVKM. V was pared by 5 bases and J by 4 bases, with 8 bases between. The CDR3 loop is CASSLAFTGELFF. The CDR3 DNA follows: TGTGCCAGCAGTCTGGCATTCACCGGGGAGCTGTTTTTT. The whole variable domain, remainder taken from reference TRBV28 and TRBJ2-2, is DVKVTQSSRYLVKRTGEKVFLECVQDMDHENMFWYRQDPGLGLRLIYFSYDVKMKEKGDIPEGYSVSREKKERFSLILESASTNQTSMYLCASSLAFTGELFFGEGSRLTVL.

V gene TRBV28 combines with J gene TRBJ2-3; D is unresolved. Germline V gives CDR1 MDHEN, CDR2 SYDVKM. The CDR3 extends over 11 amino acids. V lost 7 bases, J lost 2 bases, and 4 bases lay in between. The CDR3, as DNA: TGTGCCAGCACATCCACAGATACGCAGTATTTT. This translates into CASTSTDTQYF. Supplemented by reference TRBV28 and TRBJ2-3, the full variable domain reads DVKVTQSSRYLVKRTGEKVFLECVQDMDHENMFWYRQDPGLGLRLIYFSYDVKMKEKGDIPEGYSVSREKKERFSLILESASTNQTSMYLCASTSTDTQYFGPGTRLTVL.

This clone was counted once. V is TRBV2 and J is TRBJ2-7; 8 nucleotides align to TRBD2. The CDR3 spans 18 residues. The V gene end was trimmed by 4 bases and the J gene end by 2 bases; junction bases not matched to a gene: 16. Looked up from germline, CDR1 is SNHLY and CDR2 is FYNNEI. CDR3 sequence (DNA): TGTGCCAGCAGTGTTCCCGGGAGGGCCACCGAAACGACCTACGAGCAGTACTTC. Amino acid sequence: CASSVPGRATETTYEQYF.

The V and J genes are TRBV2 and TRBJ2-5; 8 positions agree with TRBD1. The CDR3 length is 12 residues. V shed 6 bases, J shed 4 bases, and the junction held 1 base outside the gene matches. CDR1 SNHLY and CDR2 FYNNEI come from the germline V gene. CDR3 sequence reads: CASRQGGETQYF. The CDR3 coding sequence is TGTGCCAGCAGACAGGGGGGAGAGACCCAGTACTTC.

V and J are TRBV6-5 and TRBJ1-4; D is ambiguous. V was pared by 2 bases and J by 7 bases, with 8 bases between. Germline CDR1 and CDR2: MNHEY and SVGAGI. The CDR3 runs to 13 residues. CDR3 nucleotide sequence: TGTGCCAGCAGTTACAACCCGGGTGAAAAACTGTTTTTT. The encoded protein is CASSYNPGEKLFF.

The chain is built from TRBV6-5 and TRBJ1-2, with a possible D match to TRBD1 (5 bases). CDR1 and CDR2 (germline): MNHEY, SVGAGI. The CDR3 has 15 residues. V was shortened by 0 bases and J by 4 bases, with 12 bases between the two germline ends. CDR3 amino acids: CASSYSRKGVYGYTF. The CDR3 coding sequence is TGTGCCAGCAGTTACTCGAGAAAAGGGGTCTATGGCTACACCTTC.

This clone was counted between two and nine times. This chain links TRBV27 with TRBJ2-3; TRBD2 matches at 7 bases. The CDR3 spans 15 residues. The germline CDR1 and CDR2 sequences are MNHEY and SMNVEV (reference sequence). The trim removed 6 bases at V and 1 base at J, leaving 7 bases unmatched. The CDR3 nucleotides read TGTGCCAGCAGCCGACCCCTAGCGGGCACAGATACGCAGTATTTT. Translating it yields CASSRPLAGTDTQYF.

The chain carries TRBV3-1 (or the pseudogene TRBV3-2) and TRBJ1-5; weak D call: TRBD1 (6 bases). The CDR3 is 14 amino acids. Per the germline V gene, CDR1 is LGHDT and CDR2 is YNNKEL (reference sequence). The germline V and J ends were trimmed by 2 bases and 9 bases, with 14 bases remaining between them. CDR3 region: CASSQRDTSRPQHF. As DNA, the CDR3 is TGTGCCAGCAGCCAAAGGGACACCTCGCGGCCCCAGCATTTT.

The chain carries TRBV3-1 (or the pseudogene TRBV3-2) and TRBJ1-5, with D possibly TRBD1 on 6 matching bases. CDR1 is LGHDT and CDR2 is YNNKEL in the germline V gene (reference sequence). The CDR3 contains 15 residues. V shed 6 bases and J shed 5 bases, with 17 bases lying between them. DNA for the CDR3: TGTGCCAGCAGTTCCAGGGGCTTACTACATCAGCCCCAGCATTTT. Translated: CASSSRGLLHQPQHF.

The CDR3 DNA reads as TGTGCCACCAGTGATTACCTCGGGAATGAAGCTTTCTTT. Translated, it gives CATSDYLGNEAFF. This chain links TRBV24-1 with TRBJ1-1; D is undetermined. CDR3 length: 13 residues. V was shortened by 2 bases and J by 7 bases, with 10 bases between the two germline ends. The germline V gene has CDR1 KGHDR and CDR2 SFDVKD.

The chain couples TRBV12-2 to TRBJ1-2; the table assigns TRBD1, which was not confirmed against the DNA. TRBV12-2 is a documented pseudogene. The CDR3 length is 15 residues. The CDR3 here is CASRARDRKYYGYTF. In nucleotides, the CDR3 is TGTGCAAGTCGCGCCCGGGACAGAAAATACTATGGCTACACCTTC.

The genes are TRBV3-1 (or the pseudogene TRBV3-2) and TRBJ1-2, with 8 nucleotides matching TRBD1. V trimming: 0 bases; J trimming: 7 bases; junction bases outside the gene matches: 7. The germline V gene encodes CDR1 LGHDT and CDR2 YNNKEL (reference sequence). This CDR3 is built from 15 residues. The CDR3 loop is CASSQDDRGPGGYTF. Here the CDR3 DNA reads TGTGCCAGCAGCCAAGATGACAGGGGACCGGGTGGCTACACCTTC.

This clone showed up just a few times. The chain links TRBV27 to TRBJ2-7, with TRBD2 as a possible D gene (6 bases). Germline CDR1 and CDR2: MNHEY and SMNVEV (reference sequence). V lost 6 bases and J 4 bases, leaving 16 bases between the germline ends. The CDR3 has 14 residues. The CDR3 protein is CASSPRVGGYEQYF. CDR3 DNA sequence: TGTGCCAGCAGCCCGAGGGTCGGGGGTTACGAGCAGTACTTC.

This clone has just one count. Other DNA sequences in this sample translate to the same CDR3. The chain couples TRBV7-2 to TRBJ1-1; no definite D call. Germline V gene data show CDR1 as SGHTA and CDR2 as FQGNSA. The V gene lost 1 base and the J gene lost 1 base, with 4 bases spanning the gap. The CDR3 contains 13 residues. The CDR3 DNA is TGTGCCAGCAGCTTAGTGAGGAACACTGAAGCTTTCTTT. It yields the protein CASSLVRNTEAFF. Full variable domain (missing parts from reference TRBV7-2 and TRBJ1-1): GAGVSQSPSNKVTEKGKDVELRCDPISGHTALYWYRQSLGQGLEFLIYFQGNSAPDKSGLPSDRFSAERTGGSVSTLTIQRTQQEDSAVYLCASSLVRNTEAFFGQGTRLTVV.

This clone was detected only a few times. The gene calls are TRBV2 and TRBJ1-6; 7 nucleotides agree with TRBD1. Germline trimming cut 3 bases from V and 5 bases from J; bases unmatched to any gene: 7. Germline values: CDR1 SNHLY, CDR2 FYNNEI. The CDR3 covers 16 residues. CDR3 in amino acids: CASSDRRDRNNSPLHF. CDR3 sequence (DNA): TGTGCCAGCAGTGACCGCCGGGACAGAAATAATTCACCCCTCCACTTT.

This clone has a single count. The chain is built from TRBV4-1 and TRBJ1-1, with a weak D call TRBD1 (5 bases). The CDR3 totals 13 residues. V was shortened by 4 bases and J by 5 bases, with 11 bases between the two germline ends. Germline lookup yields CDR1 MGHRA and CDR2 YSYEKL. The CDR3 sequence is CASSPSGYTEAFF. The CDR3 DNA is TGCGCCAGCAGCCCGTCAGGGTATACTGAAGCTTTCTTT.

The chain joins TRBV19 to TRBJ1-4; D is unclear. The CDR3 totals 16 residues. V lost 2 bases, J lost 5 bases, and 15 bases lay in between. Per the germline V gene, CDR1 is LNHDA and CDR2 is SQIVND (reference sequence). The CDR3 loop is CASSIMRLRRNEKLFF. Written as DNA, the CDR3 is TGTGCCAGTAGTATAATGAGGCTCCGCCGGAATGAAAAACTGTTTTTT.

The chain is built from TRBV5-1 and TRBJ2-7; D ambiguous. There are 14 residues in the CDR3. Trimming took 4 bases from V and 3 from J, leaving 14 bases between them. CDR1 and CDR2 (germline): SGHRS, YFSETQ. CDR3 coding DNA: TGCGCCAGCAGCCCCCAGGCCGCCAGCTACGAGCAGTACTTC. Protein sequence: CASSPQAASYEQYF.

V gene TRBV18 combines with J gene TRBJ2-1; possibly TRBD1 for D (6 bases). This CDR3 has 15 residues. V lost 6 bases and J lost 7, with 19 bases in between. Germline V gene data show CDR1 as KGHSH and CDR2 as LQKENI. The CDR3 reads CASSPPGRGKNEQFF. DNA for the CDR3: TGTGCCAGCTCCCCCCCGGGCAGGGGTAAGAATGAGCAGTTCTTC.

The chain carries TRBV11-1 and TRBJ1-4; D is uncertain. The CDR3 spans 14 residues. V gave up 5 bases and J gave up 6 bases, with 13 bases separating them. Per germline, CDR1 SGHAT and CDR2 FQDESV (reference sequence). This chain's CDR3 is CASSEGGSDEKLFF. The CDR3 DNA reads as TGTGCCAGCAGCGAAGGCGGGTCTGATGAAAAACTGTTTTTT.

CDR3 nucleotide sequence: TGTGCCAGCAGTTACCGGGACTTCACTGAAGCTTTCTTT. Its protein product is CASSYRDFTEAFF. The chain recombines TRBV27 with TRBJ1-1; TRBD1 might be the D (5 bases). Trimming cost V 4 bases and J 4 bases, with 10 bases left between them. CDR3 size: 13 residues. CDR1 and CDR2 (germline): MNHEY, SMNVEV (reference sequence).

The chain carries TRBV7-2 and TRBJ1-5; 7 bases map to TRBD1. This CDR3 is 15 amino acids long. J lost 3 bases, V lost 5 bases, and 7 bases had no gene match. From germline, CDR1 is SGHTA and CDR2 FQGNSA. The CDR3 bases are TGTGCCAGCAGCCTAGGGGGCGGAGTCAATCAGCCCCAGCATTTT. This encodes CASSLGGGVNQPQHF. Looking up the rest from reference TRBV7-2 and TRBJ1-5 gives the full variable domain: GAGVSQSPSNKVTEKGKDVELRCDPISGHTALYWYRQSLGQGLEFLIYFQGNSAPDKSGLPSDRFSAERTGGSVSTLTIQRTQQEDSAVYLCASSLGGGVNQPQHFGDGTRLSIL.

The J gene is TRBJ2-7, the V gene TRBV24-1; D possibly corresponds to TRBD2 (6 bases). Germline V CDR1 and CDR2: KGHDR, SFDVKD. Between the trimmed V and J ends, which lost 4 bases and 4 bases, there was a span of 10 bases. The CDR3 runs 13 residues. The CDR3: CATSDGGGYEQYF. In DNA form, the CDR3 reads TGTGCCACCAGTGACGGTGGGGGGTACGAGCAGTACTTC.

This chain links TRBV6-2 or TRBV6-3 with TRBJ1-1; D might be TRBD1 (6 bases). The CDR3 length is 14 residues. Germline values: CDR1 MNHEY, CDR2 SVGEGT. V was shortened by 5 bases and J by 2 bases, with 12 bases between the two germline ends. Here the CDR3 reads CASSNLRGNTEAFF. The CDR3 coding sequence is TGTGCCAGCAGTAATCTCAGGGGTAACACTGAAGCTTTCTTT.

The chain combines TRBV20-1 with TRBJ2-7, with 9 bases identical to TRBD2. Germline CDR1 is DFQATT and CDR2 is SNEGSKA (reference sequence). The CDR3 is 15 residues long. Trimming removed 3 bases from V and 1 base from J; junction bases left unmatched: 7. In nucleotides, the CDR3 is TGCAGTGCTAGTGTCGGGACTAGCAGTTCCTACGAGCAGTACTTC. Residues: CSASVGTSSSYEQYF.

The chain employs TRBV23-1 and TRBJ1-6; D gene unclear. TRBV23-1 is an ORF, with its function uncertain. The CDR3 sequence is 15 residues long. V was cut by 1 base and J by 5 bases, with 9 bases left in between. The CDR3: CASSQFNGDNSPLHF. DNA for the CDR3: TGCGCCAGCAGTCAATTTAACGGGGATAATTCACCCCTCCACTTT.

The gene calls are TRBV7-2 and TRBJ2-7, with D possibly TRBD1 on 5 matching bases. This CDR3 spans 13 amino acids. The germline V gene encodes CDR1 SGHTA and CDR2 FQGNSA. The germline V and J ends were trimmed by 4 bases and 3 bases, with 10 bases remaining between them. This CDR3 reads CASSSRVGYEQYF. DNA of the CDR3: TGTGCCAGCAGCTCCAGGGTTGGCTACGAGCAGTACTTC.

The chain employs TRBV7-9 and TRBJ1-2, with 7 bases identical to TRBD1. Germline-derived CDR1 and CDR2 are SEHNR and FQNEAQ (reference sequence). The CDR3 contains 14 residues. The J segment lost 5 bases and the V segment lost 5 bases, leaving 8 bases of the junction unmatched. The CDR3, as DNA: TGTGCCAGCAGCCCTAGGGACAGTGGTTATGGCTACACCTTC. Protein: CASSPRDSGYGYTF.